This TCR beta chain was profiled in a study of cytomegalovirus exposure and HLA in healthy donors. General study points: Rare TCR sequences dominated, though some public TCRs recurred in many donors.

All donors participated as healthy donors of bone marrow. Germline V CDR1 and CDR2: MNHEY, SVGAGI. Trimming removed 5 bases from V and 4 bases from J, with 14 bases in between. This CDR3 has 15 amino acids. Comment on this clone: Its antigen is unidentified.

Primers for the PCR totalled 60 Vbeta and 13 Jbeta. Per the authors' pipeline: There were about 80 million unique TCR beta chains by a later count, and some 11 million of them were shared. Sequenced by immunoSEQ multiplex PCR; TCRdb stores in-frame clones only, minus some. For V, J and clone size, that table is used; D and trimming come from the DNA. Among over 200,000 clones listed, around 73% were seen once. This TCR derives from a male donor in good health and CMV-seronegative. Sequences were obtained from PBMCs. J is TRBJ2-2 and V is TRBV6-5; TRBD1 is a possible D gene (6 bases). As DNA, the CDR3 is TGTGCCAGCAGTAACAGGGTGCGTGGCACCGGGGAGCTGTTTTTT. It yields the protein CASSNRVRGTGELFF.